One sample yielded the 29 T cell receptor beta chains listed below, sequenced in a study of T-cell memory formation after mild COVID-19 (dated by TCRdb to 2020 to 2023). Libraries were constructed by 5' RACE. Sequenced on an Illumina NovaSeq 6000. TCRdb cleaned the public reads at Q25 with fastp, built clones with MiXCR and kept in-frame beta chains. Merged by CDR3 protein, the rows form single entries marked with the most common genes and DNA. The sample table lists more than 450,000 distinct CDR3 sequences, 15% to 20% of them with a count of one. More than 10% of the sample goes to the ten largest clones. Source material: PBMCs or a T cell subset sorted from them (not recorded which). These receptors all stem from an adult woman who had mild COVID-19 (a few samples of this study predate the infection). The sample titles of this study are shuffled in the database, so cell type and time point are left out; the donor was told from shared clones.

This clonotype was seen a few times. The rearrangement links TRBV19 to TRBJ2-3; the match to TRBD2 covers 9 bases. Germline CDR1 LNHDA, CDR2 SQIVND (reference sequence). V lost 5 bases, J lost 3 bases, and 3 bases stayed unmatched. This CDR3 comprises 14 residues. CDR3 nucleotide sequence: TGTGCCAGTAGTGAAGGACTAGCGACAGATACGCAGTATTTT. Translating gives CASSEGLATDTQYF. Supplemented by reference TRBV19 and TRBJ2-3, the full variable domain reads DGGITQSPKYLFRKEGQNVTLSCEQNLNHDAMYWYRQDPGQGLRLIYYSQIVNDFQKGDIAEGYSVSREKKESFPLTVTSAQKNPTAFYLCASSEGLATDTQYFGPGTRLTVL.

This clonotype has a handful of counts. The chain is built from TRBV7-3 and TRBJ2-1, with 9 bases matching TRBD2. Germline V gives CDR1 SGHTA, CDR2 FQGTGA. V dropped 8 bases and J dropped 12; count of bases not matched to a gene: 11. The CDR3 spans 13 residues. The CDR3 is CASSVSGSGAQFF. DNA for the CDR3: TGTGCCAGCTCGGTTAGCGGGAGTGGGGCGCAGTTCTTC.

The chain joins TRBV29-1 to TRBJ1-5, with D unresolved. Germline V lookup: CDR1 SQVTM, CDR2 ANQGSEA. Trimming took off 6 bases at V and 4 bases at J, with 13 bases between the two ends. The CDR3 totals 13 residues. The CDR3 nucleotides read TGCAGCGTCAACGAGGGCGGGAATCAGCCCCAGCATTTT. It translates to CSVNEGGNQPQHF. The full variable domain, its missing parts supplied by reference TRBV29-1 and TRBJ1-5, is SAVISQKPSRDICQRGTSLTIQCQVDSQVTMMFWYRQQPGQSLTLIATANQGSEATYESGFVIDKFPISRPNLTFSTLTVSNMSPEDSSIYLCSVNEGGNQPQHFGDGTRLSIL.

V is TRBV20-1 and J is TRBJ2-7, with TRBD2 matching over 9 bases. The germline gives CDR1 DFQATT, CDR2 SNEGSKA (reference sequence). The J segment lost 4 bases and the V segment lost 3 bases, leaving 7 bases of the junction unmatched. The CDR3 runs to 14 residues. CDR3 protein: CSASATSGRYEQYF. CDR3 coding DNA: TGCAGTGCTAGTGCAACTAGCGGGCGTTACGAGCAGTACTTC.

This clonotype was seen once. The chain combines TRBV30 with TRBJ1-6; no definite D call. Germline CDR1 GTSNPN, CDR2 SVGIG (reference sequence). This CDR3 comprises 16 residues. Trimming shortened V by 0 bases and J by 5 bases, and 14 bases separated the two germline ends. The DNA for the CDR3 is TGTGCCTGGAGTGTACGGGTCGGGGTGAATAATTCACCCCTCCACTTT. This encodes CAWSVRVGVNNSPLHF.

This clonotype appeared many times. V gene TRBV6-1 combines with J gene TRBJ2-7, with TRBD1 matching 9 bases. From germline, CDR1 is MNHNS and CDR2 SASEGT. The length of the CDR3 is 13 residues. The V segment lost 7 bases and the J segment 3 bases; nucleotides outside the gene matches: 4. CDR3 coding DNA: TGTGCCAGCACCACGGGACAGGGCTACGAGCAGTACTTC. This codes for CASTTGQGYEQYF.

The chain couples TRBV29-1 to TRBJ2-3, with TRBD2 identical over 8 bases. The CDR3 sequence is 14 residues long. Germline V gene data show CDR1 as SQVTM and CDR2 as ANQGSEA. V lost 6 bases to trimming and J lost 9 bases; unmatched junction nucleotides: 14. The chain's CDR3 is CSVPGGGSALTQYF. CDR3 coding DNA: TGCAGCGTACCGGGGGGGGGCAGTGCCCTGACGCAGTATTTT.

In its sample, this clonotype was seen a few times. V is TRBV20-1 and J is TRBJ1-1, with 7 bases fitting TRBD1. CDR1 and CDR2 (germline): DFQATT, SNEGSKA (reference sequence). Trimming at V came to 6 bases and at J to 4 bases, leaving 5 bases not matched to a gene. This CDR3 is 12 amino acids long. DNA for the CDR3: TGCAGTGCCAGCAGACAGGGCACTGAAGCTTTCTTT. Protein sequence: CSASRQGTEAFF.

The chain links TRBV7-6 to TRBJ1-1; D uncertain. The germline V gene encodes CDR1 SGHVS and CDR2 FNYEAQ. V was clipped by 0 bases and J by 0 bases, with 8 bases between them. The CDR3 runs 15 residues. For the CDR3, the DNA is TGTGCCAGCAGCTTAGCGAGGGATATGAACACTGAAGCTTTCTTT. Its translation: CASSLARDMNTEAFF.

This clonotype was seen only a few times. In DNA, the CDR3 is TGTGCCAGCAGTGAAGGGCTAGGGACAGGGGAATACAATGAGCAGTTCTTC. This translates into CASSEGLGTGEYNEQFF. This chain uses TRBV25-1 with TRBJ2-1, with 10 bases identical to TRBD1. This CDR3 spans 17 amino acids. The germline V gene has CDR1 MGHDK and CDR2 SYGVNS. Trimming took 2 bases from V and 4 from J; bases not matched to a gene: 8.

This clonotype was found a few times. The chain has TRBV10-3 and TRBJ1-1; no reliable D call. Per the germline V gene, CDR1 is ENHRY and CDR2 is SYGVKD. Trimming took off 8 bases at V and 0 bases at J, with 10 bases between the two ends. This CDR3 comprises 13 residues. In nucleotides, the CDR3 is TGTGCCATCGGGAGACATGTGAACACTGAAGCTTTCTTT. The encoded protein is CAIGRHVNTEAFF.

The chain combines TRBV29-1 with TRBJ2-7; 8 nucleotides line up with TRBD1. The CDR3 totals 14 residues. Germline CDR1 SQVTM, CDR2 ANQGSEA. Germline trimming cut 3 bases from V and 3 bases from J; bases unmatched to any gene: 7. This CDR3 is CSVEMGQVNYEQYF. The CDR3 DNA reads TGCAGCGTTGAGATGGGACAGGTCAACTACGAGCAGTACTTC.

This clonotype showed up just a few times. The genes are TRBV5-1 and TRBJ1-5, with D hard to call. With 7 bases removed from V and 11 bases from J, the gap between germline ends came to 16 bases. The germline V gene encodes CDR1 SGHRS and CDR2 YFSETQ. The CDR3 contains 12 residues. The CDR3 sequence: CASADNLGSQHF. CDR3 nucleotides: TGCGCCAGCGCAGATAATCTAGGGTCCCAGCATTTT. Looking up the rest from reference TRBV5-1 and TRBJ1-5 gives the full variable domain: KAGVTQTPRYLIKTRGQQVTLSCSPISGHRSVSWYQQTPGQGLQFLFEYFSETQRNKGNFPGRFSGRQFSNSRSEMNVSTLELGDSALYLCASADNLGSQHFGDGTRLSIL.

The sample holds a few counts of this clonotype. The chain joins TRBV12-3 or TRBV12-4 to TRBJ2-1; perhaps TRBD2 as D (5 bases). The CDR3 is 14 amino acids. V lost 7 bases to trimming and J lost 1 base, with 11 bases between them. CDR3 loop: CASTLLVSYNEQFF. CDR3 DNA: TGTGCCAGCACCCTACTAGTTTCCTACAATGAGCAGTTCTTC.

The rearrangement joins TRBV4-1 to TRBJ2-7, with 7 bases identical to TRBD1. The CDR3 is 16 residues long. Trimming at V came to 0 bases and at J to 3 bases, leaving 8 bases not matched to a gene. Germline loops: CDR1 MGHRA, CDR2 YSYEKL. CDR3 residues: CASSQEMQGDHYEQYF. The DNA for the CDR3 is TGCGCCAGCAGCCAAGAGATGCAGGGGGACCACTACGAGCAGTACTTC.

This clonotype was seen repeatedly, ten times or more. The rearrangement joins TRBV12-3 or TRBV12-4 to TRBJ1-2; 9 bases align to TRBD1. CDR3 length equals 13 residues. After removal of 1 base from V and 13 bases from J, the junction contained 7 bases not matched to a gene. CDR3 region: CASSLGGTGSSTF. The CDR3 DNA sequence: TGTGCCAGCAGTTTAGGAGGGACAGGGTCTTCCACCTTC.

This clonotype was picked up a small number of times. The chain employs TRBV4-1 and TRBJ2-3; 9 bases map to TRBD2. The CDR3 is 15 residues long. Trimming cost V 4 bases and J 6 bases; bases outside gene matches: 8. Germline CDR1 and CDR2: MGHRA and YSYEKL. The DNA for the CDR3 is TGCGCCAGCAGCCCGAATAGCGGGGGAGCGGATACGCAGTATTTT. This translates into CASSPNSGGADTQYF.

This clonotype turned up a few times. The chain couples TRBV9 to TRBJ1-3; 7 bases map to TRBD1. Germline V gives CDR1 SGDLS, CDR2 YYNGEE. V shed 0 bases, J shed 0 bases, and the junction held 0 bases outside the gene matches. CDR3 length: 15 amino acids. The CDR3 region is CASSVGQGSGNTIYF. The CDR3 DNA follows: TGTGCCAGCAGCGTAGGACAGGGCTCTGGAAACACCATATATTTT.

This clonotype has more than one count but fewer than ten. This sequence joins TRBV4-2 and TRBJ2-1; tentative D call: TRBD2 (5 bases). The CDR3 is made up of 15 amino acids. Between the trimmed V and J ends, which lost 1 base and 4 bases, there was a span of 11 bases. Germline CDR1 and CDR2: LGHNA and YNFKEQ. The CDR3 reads CASSQGIGEYNEQFF. The CDR3 DNA follows: TGTGCCAGCAGCCAAGGGATCGGGGAGTACAATGAGCAGTTCTTC.

The rearrangement uses TRBV11-2 and TRBJ2-3, with unresolved D. The CDR3 has 15 amino acids. Trimming pared 5 bases from V and 0 bases from J, leaving 12 bases between. CDR1 is SGHAT, CDR2 FQNNGV, per germline. CDR3 bases: TGTGCCAGCAGCCCAGCCCCCCTAAGCACAGATACGCAGTATTTT. This translates into CASSPAPLSTDTQYF.

The chain recombines TRBV6-5 with TRBJ2-1; D not resolved. This CDR3 contains 15 residues. Trimming cost V 6 bases and J 2 bases, with 14 bases left between them. Per germline, CDR1 MNHEY and CDR2 SVGAGI. The CDR3 DNA is TGTGCCAGCAGACTACAGCCTTTGGCCTACAATGAGCAGTTCTTC. This gives the protein CASRLQPLAYNEQFF.

The CDR3: CASSSKRTVTDTQYF. The CDR3 DNA reads as TGTGCCAGCTCATCTAAACGGACAGTCACAGATACGCAGTATTTT. The chain is built from TRBV18 and TRBJ2-3, with a tentative D call TRBD1 (6 bases). This CDR3 comprises 15 residues. The ends were cut back, 5 bases at V and 2 bases at J, with 14 bases in the middle. Germline CDR1 is KGHSH and CDR2 is LQKENI.

The chain recombines TRBV10-3 with TRBJ2-7, with D possibly called TRBD1 or TRBD2 (5 bases each). The CDR3 has 14 residues. Trimming removed 4 bases at V and 4 bases at J, with 14 bases between. Germline assignment: CDR1 ENHRY and CDR2 SYGVKD. CDR3 region: CAISGGGGRYEQYF. CDR3 bases: TGTGCCATCAGTGGTGGTGGGGGACGGTACGAGCAGTACTTC.

This clonotype turned up a few times. The genes are TRBV7-3 and TRBJ2-1; 7 bases map to TRBD2. CDR1 is SGHTA and CDR2 is FQGTGA in the germline V gene. V lost 1 base, J lost 7 bases, and 4 bases stayed unmatched. The CDR3 spans 14 residues. CDR3 DNA: TGTGCCAGCAGCTTAATGGGAGGGCCTAATGAGCAGTTCTTC. Amino acid sequence: CASSLMGGPNEQFF.

This clonotype was counted between two and nine times. The chain has TRBV11-1 and TRBJ2-7, with 7 bases matching TRBD2. Germline loops: CDR1 SGHAT, CDR2 FQDESV (reference sequence). V lost 4 bases to trimming and J lost 5 bases; unmatched junction nucleotides: 8. The CDR3 length is 14 residues. The CDR3 here is CASSWGGVAHEQYF. CDR3 coding DNA: TGTGCCAGCAGCTGGGGGGGAGTTGCCCACGAGCAGTACTTC. Full variable domain (remainder filled in from reference TRBV11-1 and TRBJ2-7): EAEVAQSPRYKITEKSQAVAFWCDPISGHATLYWYRQILGQGPELLVQFQDESVVDDSQLPKDRFSAERLKGVDSTLKIQPAELGDSAMYLCASSWGGVAHEQYFGPGTRLTVT.

This clonotype was recorded once. The chain combines TRBV3-1 with TRBJ2-2; tentatively, D is TRBD1 or TRBD2 (5 bases each). The V gene's germline CDR1 is LGHDT and CDR2 YNNKEL (reference sequence). Trimming cost V 4 bases and J 0 bases, with 15 bases left between them. The CDR3 contains 17 residues. CDR3 in amino acids: CASSPREGRSNTGELFF. Written as DNA, the CDR3 is TGTGCCAGCAGCCCCCGTGAGGGACGCTCGAACACCGGGGAGCTGTTTTTT.

The CDR3 DNA follows: TGTGCCAGCATCCATAAATTGGGGGGTGGCTACACCTTC. Translated, it gives CASIHKLGGGYTF. The rearrangement joins TRBV6-5 to TRBJ1-2; a possible D gene is TRBD1 (5 bases). V lost 7 bases and J lost 7, with 16 bases in between. Germline-derived CDR1 and CDR2 are MNHEY and SVGAGI. This CDR3 spans 13 amino acids.

This clonotype was detected only a few times. The chain is built from TRBV29-1 and TRBJ2-1; D is perhaps TRBD1 (5 bases). Trimming removed 1 base at V and 3 bases at J, with 10 bases between. The CDR3 sequence is 14 residues long. The germline V gene has CDR1 SQVTM and CDR2 ANQGSEA. CDR3 amino acids: CSVEGQGYYNEQFF. In nucleotides, the CDR3 is TGCAGCGTTGAAGGGCAGGGTTACTACAATGAGCAGTTCTTC.

This clonotype has only a few counts. The chain carries TRBV29-1 and TRBJ1-2, with D possibly being TRBD1 (5 bases). This CDR3 spans 13 amino acids. V lost 5 bases and J 4 bases, leaving 14 bases between the germline ends. The germline CDR1 and CDR2 sequences are SQVTM and ANQGSEA. The CDR3: CSVRDGAGYGYTF. The CDR3 coding sequence is TGCAGCGTTCGCGACGGGGCCGGCTATGGCTACACCTTC. The whole variable domain, filled in from reference TRBV29-1 and TRBJ1-2, reads SAVISQKPSRDICQRGTSLTIQCQVDSQVTMMFWYRQQPGQSLTLIATANQGSEATYESGFVIDKFPISRPNLTFSTLTVSNMSPEDSSIYLCSVRDGAGYGYTFGSGTRLTVV.